This T cell receptor (beta chain) was sequenced in a study of cytomegalovirus exposure and HLA in healthy donors. This CDR3 region has 14 residues. Germline CDR1 is ENHRY and CDR2 is SYGVKD. V was shortened by 5 bases and J by 5 bases, with 13 bases between the two germline ends. PCR primers comprised 60 Vbeta and 13 Jbeta primers. Clones were read by immunoSEQ multiplex PCR, and TCRdb kept only the in-frame ones, dropping some. The sample consists of tens of thousands of clones, 65% to 90% of them appearing once. The receptor's source is a woman aged 18-30 years in good health and CMV-seropositive. Input material: PBMCs. This chain joins TRBV10-3 and TRBJ1-5, with D possibly TRBD1 on 6 matching bases. CDR3: CAISRGLGDQPQHF. The CDR3, as DNA: TGTGCCATCAGTAGGGGGTTAGGGGATCAGCCCCAGCATTTT.